This T cell receptor (beta chain) was retrieved from a study of tumor-infiltrating lymphocytes in primary liver carcinoma. As for the study in general: Tumor stage was T1-T3 N0M0, and tumor size was roughly 4 to 10 cm across. The study's findings and limits: The difference in top-250-clone fraction between tumors and blood was significant, favoring tumors (p = 0.039).

TCR beta cDNA came from roughly 0.45 ug total RNA, primed with a constant-region primer. ARM-PCR, slightly modified, supplied the TCR beta libraries through three nested multiplex PCR rounds. Forward primers for TRBV1-TRBV30 and a C-beta reverse primer served the first two PCR rounds, at 10 cycles each. One entry per CDR3 protein results from TCRdb running MiXCR on the multiplex PCR reads. The table records about 20,000 distinct CDR3 sequences, under 85% of them present only once. Turning to this clonotype: Its target is not known.

CDR1 is SGHVS, CDR2 FQNEAQ, per germline. CDR3 length: 11 residues. The study co-extracted DNA and RNA from approximately 20-30 mg of unsorted bulk tissue. Each individual tumor supplied samples from five separate regions. The rearrangement joins TRBV7-8 to TRBJ2-5; D is ambiguous. This TCR was recovered from a woman aged 30 to 39 with primary liver carcinoma and hepatitis B virus infection. The sample consisted of liver tumor tissue from sampling region 4. The sample's subset: tumor region T4, right-lateral pole. The CDR3, as DNA: TGTACGAGCAGAGAACGAGAGACCCAGTACTTC. Amino acids: CTSRERETQYF. Variable domain in full (rest from reference TRBV7-8 and TRBJ2-5): GAGVSQSPRYKVAKRGQDVALRCDPISGHVSLFWYQQALGQGPEFLTYFQNEAQLDKSGLPSDRFFAERPEGSVSTLKIQRTQQEDSAVYLCTSRERETQYFGPGTRLLVL.